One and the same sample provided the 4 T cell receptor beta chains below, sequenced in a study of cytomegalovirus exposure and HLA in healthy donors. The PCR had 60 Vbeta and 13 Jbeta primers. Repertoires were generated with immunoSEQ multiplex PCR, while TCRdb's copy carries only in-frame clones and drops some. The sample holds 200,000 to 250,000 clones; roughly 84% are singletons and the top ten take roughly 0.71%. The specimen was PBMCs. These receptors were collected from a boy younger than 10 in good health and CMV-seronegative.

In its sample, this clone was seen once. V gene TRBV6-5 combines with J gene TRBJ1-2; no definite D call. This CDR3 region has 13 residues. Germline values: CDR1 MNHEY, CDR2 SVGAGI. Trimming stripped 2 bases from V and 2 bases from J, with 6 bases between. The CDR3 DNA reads TGTGCCAGCAGTTACGGGAGAAACTATGGCTACACCTTC. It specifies CASSYGRNYGYTF.

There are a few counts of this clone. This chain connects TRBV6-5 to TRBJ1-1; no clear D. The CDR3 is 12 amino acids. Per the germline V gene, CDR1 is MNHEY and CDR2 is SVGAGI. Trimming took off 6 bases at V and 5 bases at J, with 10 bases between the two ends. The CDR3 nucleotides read TGTGCCAGCAGCCAACAGTTGACTGAAGCTTTCTTT. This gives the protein CASSQQLTEAFF.

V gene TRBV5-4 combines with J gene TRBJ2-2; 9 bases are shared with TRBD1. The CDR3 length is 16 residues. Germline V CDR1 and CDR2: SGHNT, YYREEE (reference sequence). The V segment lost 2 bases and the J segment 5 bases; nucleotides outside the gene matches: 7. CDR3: CASSFPGQGVTGELFF. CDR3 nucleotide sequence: TGTGCCAGCAGCTTTCCGGGACAGGGTGTTACCGGGGAGCTGTTTTTT.

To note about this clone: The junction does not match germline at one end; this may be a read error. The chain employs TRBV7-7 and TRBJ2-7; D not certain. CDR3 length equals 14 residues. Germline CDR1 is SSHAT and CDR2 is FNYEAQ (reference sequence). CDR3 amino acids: CASSPLLDSYEQYF. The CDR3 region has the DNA TGTGCTAGCAGCCCCCTTTTAGACTCCTACGAGCAGTACTTC.